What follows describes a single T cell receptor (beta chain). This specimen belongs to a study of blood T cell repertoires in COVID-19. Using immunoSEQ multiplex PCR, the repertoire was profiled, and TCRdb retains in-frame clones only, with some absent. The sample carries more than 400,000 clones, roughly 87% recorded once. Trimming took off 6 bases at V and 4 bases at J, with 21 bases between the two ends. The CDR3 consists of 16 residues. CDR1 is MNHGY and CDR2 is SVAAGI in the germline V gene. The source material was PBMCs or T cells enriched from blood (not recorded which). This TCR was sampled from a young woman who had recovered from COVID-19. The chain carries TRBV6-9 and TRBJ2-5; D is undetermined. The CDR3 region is CASRATKVRGRETQYF. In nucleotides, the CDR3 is TGTGCCAGCAGGGCCACAAAGGTCCGAGGTAGAGAGACCCAGTACTTC.